The 16 T cell receptor beta chains below all came from one sample that was sequenced in a study. Using its own MiXCR run on the 5' RACE reads, TCRdb lists one record per CDR3 protein. The data show approximately 60,000 distinct CDR3 sequences, about 28% seen once. The sample consisted of tumor-infiltrating memory CD4+ T cells sorted from the breast tumor. Specified subset: memory CD4+ T cells, CD4+CD45RO+CD25-. The receptors were gathered from a female donor with breast cancer.

The sample holds one count of this clonotype. A junction boundary mismatches the germline segment, possibly from a read error. The V and J genes are TRBV7-9 and TRBJ1-4; D is ambiguous. Germline CDR1 is SEHNR and CDR2 is FQNEAQ (reference sequence). The CDR3 has 15 amino acids. This CDR3 reads CASSLDGSPNEKLFF. CDR3 bases: TGTGCCAGCAGCTTAGACGGCAGCCCTAATGAGAAACTGTTTTTT. The entire variable domain, with the rest obtained from reference TRBV7-9 and TRBJ1-4, is as follows: DTGVSQNPRHKITKRGQNVTFRCDPISEHNRLYWYRQTLGQGPEFLTYFQNEAQLEKSRLLSDRFSAERPKGSFSTLEIQRTEQGDSAMYLCASSLDGSPNEKLFFGSGTQLSVL.

This clonotype was picked up many times. The gene calls are TRBV5-1 and TRBJ1-1; D is unresolved. Germline-derived CDR1 and CDR2 are SGHRS and YFSETQ. The ends were cut back, 4 bases at V and 4 bases at J, with 11 bases in the middle. The CDR3 sequence is 13 residues long. CDR3 loop: CASSPGVRTEAFF. The CDR3 DNA reads as TGCGCCAGCAGCCCCGGGGTACGCACTGAAGCTTTCTTT.

The chain has TRBV12-3 or TRBV12-4 and TRBJ1-1; 9 positions agree with TRBD1. The CDR3 loop spans 15 amino acids. V was clipped by 8 bases and J by 1 base; unmatched bases: 8. The CDR3 nucleotides are TGTGCCAGCTCACCTCGGACAGGGGCGAACACTGAAGCTTTCTTT. Its translation is CASSPRTGANTEAFF.

This rearrangement joins TRBV4-2 to TRBJ2-1; 9 bases fit TRBD1. With 4 bases clipped from V and 8 bases from J, the junction kept 9 bases outside the gene matches. The CDR3 is 15 amino acids. The V gene's germline CDR1 is LGHNA and CDR2 YNFKEQ. In DNA, the CDR3 is TGTGCCAGCAGCCTTAGACAGGGGGAGGGTGATGAGCAGTTCTTC. Protein sequence: CASSLRQGEGDEQFF.

This clonotype has a handful of counts. CDR3 sequence reads: CASSWTRQETQYF. CDR3 nucleotides: TGTGCCAGCAGTTGGACCCGCCAAGAGACCCAGTACTTC. The chain carries TRBV6-6 and TRBJ2-5, with D hard to call. V was shortened by 4 bases and J by 1 base, with 7 bases between the two germline ends. There are 13 residues in the CDR3. Per the germline V gene, CDR1 is MNHNY and CDR2 is SVGAGI (reference sequence).

The chain recombines TRBV7-9 with TRBJ2-3; D may match TRBD1 or TRBD2 (5 bases each). Germline CDR1 reads SEHNR; CDR2 reads FQNEAQ (reference sequence). V lost 8 bases and J 4 bases, leaving 7 bases between the germline ends. This CDR3 region has 11 residues. The CDR3 protein is CASQGADTQYF. The CDR3 DNA sequence: TGTGCCAGCCAGGGAGCAGATACGCAGTATTTT.

Turning to this clonotype: One base away lies a much larger clone, so this may be a sequencing read error. The chain carries TRBV29-1 and TRBJ2-3; D unclear. The germline gives CDR1 SQVTM, CDR2 ANQGSEA. Trimming stripped 7 bases from V and 2 bases from J, with 10 bases between. The CDR3 has 12 residues. Written as DNA, the CDR3 is TGCAGCGGTGACCCGAACACAGATACGCAGTATTTT. This sequence encodes CSGDPNTDTQYF.

This clonotype was seen a handful of times. The chain uses TRBV7-2 and TRBJ2-3; tentatively, D is TRBD1 (5 bases). The germline V gene has CDR1 SGHTA and CDR2 FQGNSA. The CDR3 is 15 amino acids. Trimming stripped 1 base from V and 1 base from J, with 9 bases between. CDR3 in amino acids: CASSLEMGRTDTQYF. The CDR3 bases are TGTGCCAGCAGCTTAGAGATGGGGCGCACAGATACGCAGTATTTT.

This clonotype has a handful of counts. V gene TRBV5-1 combines with J gene TRBJ2-1; maybe TRBD1 (6 bases). Germline CDR1 and CDR2: SGHRS and YFSETQ. The CDR3 runs to 14 residues. Trimming cost V 0 bases and J 2 bases, with 6 bases left between them. The CDR3 loop reads CASSLGQAYNEQFF. The CDR3 DNA is TGCGCCAGCAGCTTGGGACAGGCCTACAATGAGCAGTTCTTC.

Only a few counts were recorded for this clonotype. A junction end diverges from the germline sequence, so it may reflect a read error. V gene TRBV7-2 combines with J gene TRBJ2-7, with no clear D. CDR3 length: 15 residues. Germline CDR1 SGHTA, CDR2 FQGNSA. In DNA form, the CDR3 reads TGTGCCGGCAGCTTAGCACCAAGGCCCTTAGCCGAGCAGTACTTC. Amino acid sequence: CAGSLAPRPLAEQYF.

This clonotype has just a few counts. V usage is TRBV2 and J usage is TRBJ2-1; D gene unclear. CDR3 length equals 10 residues. V was shortened by 2 bases and J by 9 bases, with 2 bases between the two germline ends. The V gene's germline CDR1 is SNHLY and CDR2 FYNNEI. Here the CDR3 DNA reads TGTGCCAGCAGTGAAATTGAGCAGTTCTTC. Residues: CASSEIEQFF.

This clonotype was picked up a small number of times. The chain is built from TRBV6-2 or TRBV6-3 and TRBJ1-6; 9 bases agree with TRBD1. Per the germline V gene, CDR1 is MNHEY and CDR2 is SVGEGT. With V trimmed by 8 bases and J by 10 bases, 9 bases remained unmatched. This CDR3 comprises 14 residues. In nucleotides, the CDR3 is TGTGCCAGCGAATGGGGACAGGGCGGATCACCCCTCCACTTT. Translated: CASEWGQGGSPLHF.

This sequence joins TRBV5-1 and TRBJ1-1; 7 bases line up with TRBD1. Germline trimming cut 0 bases from V and 7 bases from J; bases unmatched to any gene: 9. CDR1 is SGHRS and CDR2 is YFSETQ in the germline V gene. This CDR3 contains 15 residues. CDR3 protein: CASSLEPGGRGEAFF. As DNA, the CDR3 is TGCGCCAGCAGCTTGGAACCAGGGGGGAGAGGTGAAGCTTTCTTT.

This clonotype was picked up a small number of times. An end of the junction does not agree with germline; a read error may underlie this. CDR3 amino acids: CASSLTDRPPAF. CDR3 coding DNA: TGTGCCAGCAGCTTAACGGATCGTCCCCCGGCGTTC. This chain links TRBV7-9 with TRBJ2-1; unclear D gene. Germline CDR1 SEHNR, CDR2 FQNEAQ (reference sequence). This CDR3 comprises 12 residues.

The chain carries TRBV9 and TRBJ1-4; the D is unclear. CDR1 and CDR2 (germline): SGDLS, YYNGEE. The ends were cut back, 0 bases at V and 2 bases at J, with 8 bases in the middle. The CDR3 is 15 amino acids. CDR3 region: CASSVGGMTNEKLFF. The CDR3 coding sequence is TGTGCCAGCAGCGTAGGTGGGATGACTAATGAAAAACTGTTTTTT.

There are a few counts of this clonotype. The gene calls are TRBV20-1 and TRBJ1-5; D call uncertain. The germline V gene encodes CDR1 DFQATT and CDR2 SNEGSKA (reference sequence). This CDR3 comprises 12 residues. V was clipped by 2 bases and J by 5 bases, with 7 bases between them. CDR3 amino acids: CSARQADQPQHF. DNA for the CDR3: TGCAGTGCTAGACAGGCAGATCAGCCCCAGCATTTT.